This T cell receptor (beta chain) originates from a study of shared clonotypes between healthy human individuals. CD45RO-negative cells were positively selected for CCR7, leaving out terminally differentiated effector memory CD45RA+ cells. Nashville, Tennessee was home to all donors, each a Caucasian adult. Assay used: immunoSEQ multiplex PCR; TCRdb lists only in-frame clones, some missing. The sample shows about 2,100,000 clones, 93% of them seen only once. The germline V gene has CDR1 MNHEY and CDR2 SMNVEV (reference sequence). There are 17 residues in the CDR3. The junction had 13 bases not matched to a gene; V was cut back by 6 bases and J by 5 bases.

This sequence joins TRBV27 and TRBJ2-6, with 7 bases identical to TRBD1. Input material: naive CD8+ T cells from PBMCs. The clonotype was recovered from a young man in good health. Some clones in this sample may be carry-over from other donors' samples. Here the CDR3 reads CASSTRDSASRANVLTF. CDR3 bases: TGTGCCAGCAGCACACGGGACAGCGCGAGCAGGGCCAACGTCCTGACTTTC.